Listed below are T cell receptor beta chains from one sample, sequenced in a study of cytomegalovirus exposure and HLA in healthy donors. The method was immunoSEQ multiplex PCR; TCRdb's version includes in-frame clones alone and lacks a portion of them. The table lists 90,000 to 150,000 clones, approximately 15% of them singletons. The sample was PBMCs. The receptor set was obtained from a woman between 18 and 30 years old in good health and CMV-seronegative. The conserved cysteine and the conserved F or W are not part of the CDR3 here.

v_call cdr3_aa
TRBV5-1 ASSLVSRGVADTQY
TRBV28 ASSLPRDIQETQY
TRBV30 AWSPDGLAGPSNEQF
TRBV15 ATSGTGKWETQY
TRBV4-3 ASSPTGGIGNEQF
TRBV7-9 ASSLVTGTWNEQY
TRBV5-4 ASSETGISYNEQF
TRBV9 ASSVAYGEQF
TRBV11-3 ASSPRLAEYNEQF
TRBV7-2 ASSYRGGLYTDTQY
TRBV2 ASRKDRASGANVLT
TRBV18 ASSPLDYYEQY
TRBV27 ASRRQGGDTGELF
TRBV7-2 ASSLLPTGGELF
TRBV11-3 ASSGRGWYDYEQY
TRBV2 ASTEGGSLTDTQY
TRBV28 ASSFQQGYYGYT
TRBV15 ATSREGASQPQH
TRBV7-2 ASSLGGLGETQY
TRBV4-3 ASSPRQGAYEQY
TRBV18 ASSPQGGSYYNEQF
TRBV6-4 ASSDSAGATTDTQY